The rows below give T cell receptor beta chains drawn from one sample of a study of CD8+ T cells in alopecia areata. Generated by immunoSEQ multiplex PCR, the TCRdb table keeps only in-frame clones and is missing some. The repertoire holds 60,000 to 65,000 clones, about 40% seen once, with roughly 47% in the top ten. The specimen sequenced was NKG2D-low CD8+ T cells sorted from blood. Receptors originate from a human donor with alopecia areata. The CDR3 runs from the conserved cysteine through the conserved F or W. D genes are given only for firm matches. Expanded clones get a size class; other rows say once, few or many, or leave the size out.

abundance: .; v_gene: TRBV5-1; j_gene: TRBJ2-7; d_gene: .; CDR3aa: CASSLDRFGVYEQYF; CDR3nt: TGCGCCAGCAGCTTGGATCGTTTTGGGGTTTACGAGCAGTACTTC
abundance: once; v_gene: TRBV5-1; j_gene: TRBJ2-7; d_gene: TRBD1; CDR3aa: CASSFRTGYEQYF; CDR3nt: TGCGCCAGCAGCTTTAGGACAGGCTACGAGCAGTACTTC
abundance: .; v_gene: TRBV27; j_gene: TRBJ2-7; d_gene: TRBD1; CDR3aa: CASSWTGGKYEQYF; CDR3nt: TGTGCCAGCAGTTGGACAGGGGGTAAGTACGAGCAGTACTTC
abundance: .; v_gene: TRBV2; j_gene: TRBJ2-7; d_gene: .; CDR3aa: CASSEWAGGQTYEQYF; CDR3nt: TGTGCCAGCAGTGAATGGGCCGGGGGCCAAACCTACGAGCAGTACTTC
abundance: .; v_gene: TRBV29-1; j_gene: TRBJ1-2; d_gene: .; CDR3aa: CSVEDGGAEGYTF; CDR3nt: TGCAGCGTTGAAGACGGGGGCGCGGAAGGCTACACCTTC
abundance: few; v_gene: TRBV29-1; j_gene: TRBJ2-1; d_gene: .; CDR3aa: CSAGGGLDNEQFF; CDR3nt: TGCAGCGCCGGAGGGGGGCTAGACAATGAGCAGTTCTTC
abundance: .; v_gene: TRBV7-9; j_gene: TRBJ2-7; d_gene: .; CDR3aa: CASSLAQGGSYEQYF; CDR3nt: TGTGCCAGCAGCTTAGCGCAAGGGGGCTCCTACGAGCAGTACTTC
abundance: many; v_gene: TRBV7-2; j_gene: TRBJ2-7; d_gene: TRBD2; CDR3aa: CASSLSRLAGDLYEQYF; CDR3nt: TGTGCCAGCAGCTTATCGCGGCTAGCGGGAGACCTTTACGAGCAGTACTTC
abundance: few; v_gene: TRBV27; j_gene: TRBJ2-1; d_gene: .; CDR3aa: CASSLQILQAGNEQFF; CDR3nt: TGTGCCAGCAGTTTACAAATCCTACAGGCGGGGAATGAGCAGTTCTTC
abundance: .; v_gene: TRBV19; j_gene: TRBJ1-1; d_gene: TRBD1; CDR3aa: CASATGGITEAFF; CDR3nt: TGTGCCAGTGCGACAGGGGGAATAACTGAAGCTTTCTTT
abundance: .; v_gene: TRBV29-1; j_gene: TRBJ2-1; d_gene: .; CDR3aa: CSATSPGSKNEQFF; CDR3nt: TGCAGCGCCACCAGCCCGGGGTCCAAAAATGAGCAGTTCTTC
abundance: .; v_gene: TRBV5-6; j_gene: TRBJ2-1; d_gene: .; CDR3aa: CASSFEGYNEQFF; CDR3nt: TGTGCCAGCAGCTTTGAGGGTTACAATGAGCAGTTCTTC
abundance: .; v_gene: TRBV4-1; j_gene: TRBJ2-3; d_gene: .; CDR3aa: CASSQDLIRRARTDTQYF; CDR3nt: TGCGCCAGCAGCCAAGATCTTATTAGGCGGGCACGCACAGATACGCAGTATTTT
abundance: .; v_gene: TRBV13; j_gene: TRBJ2-5; d_gene: .; CDR3aa: CASSAHGVETQYF; CDR3nt: TGTGCCAGCAGCGCACATGGCGTCGAGACCCAGTACTTC
abundance: .; v_gene: TRBV4-3; j_gene: TRBJ1-4; d_gene: .; CDR3aa: CASSQDPGADQEKLFF; CDR3nt: TGCGCCAGCAGCCAAGATCCGGGGGCGGATCAAGAAAAACTGTTTTTT
abundance: once; v_gene: TRBV4-3; j_gene: TRBJ2-7; d_gene: .; CDR3aa: CASSQDDSYEQYF; CDR3nt: TGCGCCAGCAGCCAAGATGACTCCTACGAGCAGTACTTC
abundance: few; v_gene: TRBV6-6; j_gene: TRBJ2-1; d_gene: .; CDR3aa: CASSYSASPEQFF; CDR3nt: TGTGCCAGCAGTTACTCGGCTAGCCCTGAGCAGTTCTTC
abundance: few; v_gene: TRBV4-3; j_gene: TRBJ2-1; d_gene: .; CDR3aa: CASSQGPEQGNEQFF; CDR3nt: TGCGCCAGCAGCCAAGGCCCCGAACAGGGCAATGAGCAGTTCTTC
abundance: few; v_gene: TRBV5-6; j_gene: TRBJ1-1; d_gene: .; CDR3aa: CASSLSGGTEAFF; CDR3nt: TGTGCCAGCAGCTTGTCCGGGGGCACTGAAGCTTTCTTT
abundance: .; v_gene: TRBV5-1; j_gene: TRBJ2-7; d_gene: .; CDR3aa: CASSFATGIQDEQYF; CDR3nt: TGCGCCAGCAGCTTTGCAACAGGAATCCAGGACGAGCAGTACTTC
abundance: medium-sized; v_gene: TRBV25-1; j_gene: TRBJ1-5; d_gene: TRBD1; CDR3aa: CASSDTQGDQPQHF; CDR3nt: TGTGCCAGCAGTGATACCCAGGGGGATCAGCCCCAGCATTTT
abundance: few; v_gene: TRBV6-5; j_gene: TRBJ1-1; d_gene: TRBD1; CDR3aa: CASSYRTGEAFF; CDR3nt: TGTGCCAGCAGTTACAGGACAGGCGAAGCTTTCTTT
abundance: .; v_gene: TRBV4-1; j_gene: TRBJ2-7; d_gene: .; CDR3aa: CASSFRQDEQYF; CDR3nt: TGCGCCAGCAGCTTCCGACAGGACGAGCAGTACTTC
abundance: .; v_gene: TRBV4-1; j_gene: TRBJ1-1; d_gene: .; CDR3aa: CASSQVSGERTEAFF; CDR3nt: TGCGCCAGCAGCCAAGTTTCCGGGGAACGCACTGAAGCTTTCTTT
abundance: few; v_gene: TRBV7-9; j_gene: TRBJ1-2; d_gene: TRBD1; CDR3aa: CASSPPGTANYGYTF; CDR3nt: TGTGCCAGCAGCCCCCCCGGGACAGCTAACTATGGCTACACCTTC
abundance: .; v_gene: TRBV7-9; j_gene: TRBJ2-6; d_gene: TRBD1; CDR3aa: CASSPLSGTGSGANVLTF; CDR3nt: TGTGCCAGCAGCCCCTTGTCCGGGACAGGCTCTGGGGCCAACGTCCTGACTTTC
abundance: .; v_gene: TRBV6-5; j_gene: TRBJ2-1; d_gene: .; CDR3aa: CASSFHMGNEQFF; CDR3nt: TGTGCCAGCAGTTTCCACATGGGGAATGAGCAGTTCTTC
abundance: .; v_gene: TRBV4-1; j_gene: TRBJ2-3; d_gene: .; CDR3aa: CASSTRVVGTDTQYF; CDR3nt: TGCGCCAGCTCCACCCGAGTAGTCGGCACAGATACGCAGTATTTT
abundance: few; v_gene: TRBV28; j_gene: TRBJ2-7; d_gene: .; CDR3aa: CASSLSFQRRSYEQYF; CDR3nt: TGTGCCAGCAGTTTATCTTTCCAGCGTAGGTCCTACGAGCAGTACTTC
abundance: few; v_gene: TRBV5-4; j_gene: TRBJ2-1; d_gene: .; CDR3aa: CAIGTEYNEQFF; CDR3nt: TGTGCGATCGGGACCGAATACAATGAGCAGTTCTTC
abundance: .; v_gene: TRBV7-9; j_gene: TRBJ1-4; d_gene: .; CDR3aa: CASSTTSQSNEKLFF; CDR3nt: TGTGCCAGCAGTACTACGTCTCAGAGTAATGAAAAACTGTTTTTT
abundance: .; v_gene: TRBV20-1; j_gene: TRBJ2-7; d_gene: .; CDR3aa: CSARGFYEQYF; CDR3nt: TGCAGTGCTAGGGGTTTTTACGAGCAGTACTTC
abundance: few; v_gene: TRBV29-1; j_gene: TRBJ2-1; d_gene: TRBD2; CDR3aa: CSVQNPVAGGGDEQFF; CDR3nt: TGCAGCGTACAAAACCCAGTAGCGGGAGGTGGTGATGAGCAGTTCTTC
abundance: few; v_gene: TRBV7-9; j_gene: TRBJ2-1; d_gene: .; CDR3aa: CASSLGVGGTYNEQFF; CDR3nt: TGTGCCAGCAGCTTGGGGGTGGGCGGAACCTACAATGAGCAGTTCTTC
abundance: medium-sized; v_gene: TRBV5-6; j_gene: TRBJ1-1; d_gene: .; CDR3aa: CASSLLGVQGEAFF; CDR3nt: TGTGCCAGCAGCTTGTTAGGGGTGCAGGGTGAAGCTTTCTTT
abundance: .; v_gene: TRBV12-5; j_gene: TRBJ2-1; d_gene: TRBD2; CDR3aa: CASGLLGGAYNEQFF; CDR3nt: TGTGCTAGTGGTTTGTTGGGGGGGGCCTACAATGAGCAGTTCTTC
abundance: .; v_gene: TRBV6-5; j_gene: TRBJ2-2; d_gene: .; CDR3aa: CASSSDTGELFF; CDR3nt: TGTGCCAGCAGTTCCGACACCGGGGAGCTGTTTTTT
abundance: once; v_gene: TRBV9; j_gene: TRBJ2-7; d_gene: .; CDR3aa: CASGLGGSTYEQYF; CDR3nt: TGTGCCAGCGGCCTAGGGGGGTCAACCTACGAGCAGTACTTC
abundance: few; v_gene: TRBV28; j_gene: TRBJ1-2; d_gene: .; CDR3aa: CASSFSGVHGYTF; CDR3nt: TGTGCCAGCAGTTTCTCGGGAGTACATGGCTACACCTTC
abundance: .; v_gene: TRBV7-8; j_gene: TRBJ1-6; d_gene: .; CDR3aa: CASSPRPGANSPLHF; CDR3nt: TGTGCCAGCAGCCCCCGTCCCGGGGCTAATTCACCCCTCCACTTT
abundance: .; v_gene: TRBV6-6; j_gene: TRBJ1-1; d_gene: TRBD1; CDR3aa: CASSYRDRGIVEAFF; CDR3nt: TGTGCCAGCAGTTACCGGGACAGGGGAATTGTTGAAGCTTTCTTT
abundance: .; v_gene: TRBV27; j_gene: TRBJ1-6; d_gene: .; CDR3aa: CASSLVSANSPLHF; CDR3nt: TGTGCCAGCAGTTTAGTTTCAGCAAATTCACCCCTCCACTTT
abundance: .; v_gene: TRBV29-1; j_gene: TRBJ1-2; d_gene: .; CDR3aa: CSVDVDLNYGYTF; CDR3nt: TGCAGCGTCGATGTAGATTTGAACTATGGCTACACCTTC
abundance: few; v_gene: TRBV7-8; j_gene: TRBJ2-2; d_gene: .; CDR3aa: CASSLPDSQAGELFF; CDR3nt: TGTGCCAGCAGCCTTCCGGACAGTCAGGCCGGGGAGCTGTTTTTT
abundance: few; v_gene: TRBV29-1; j_gene: TRBJ1-2; d_gene: .; CDR3aa: CSVETRGPPYGYTF; CDR3nt: TGCAGCGTTGAAACCCGAGGGCCTCCCTATGGCTACACCTTC
abundance: .; v_gene: TRBV7-9; j_gene: TRBJ2-1; d_gene: .; CDR3aa: CASTDTYNEQFF; CDR3nt: TGTGCCAGTACGGATACCTACAATGAGCAGTTCTTC
abundance: .; v_gene: TRBV27; j_gene: TRBJ2-2; d_gene: .; CDR3aa: CASSLQGPGELFF; CDR3nt: TGTGCCAGCAGTTTACAGGGCCCCGGGGAGCTGTTTTTT
abundance: .; v_gene: TRBV7-9; j_gene: TRBJ2-5; d_gene: TRBD1; CDR3aa: CASSLDSQGKETQYF; CDR3nt: TGTGCCAGCAGCTTAGACTCACAGGGGAAAGAGACCCAGTACTTC
abundance: .; v_gene: TRBV27; j_gene: TRBJ2-5; d_gene: .; CDR3aa: CASSLDWSETQYF; CDR3nt: TGTGCCAGCAGTTTAGACTGGAGCGAGACCCAGTACTTC
abundance: few; v_gene: TRBV29-1; j_gene: TRBJ1-2; d_gene: .; CDR3aa: CSVPSAGYGYTF; CDR3nt: TGCAGCGTCCCCTCGGCGGGATATGGCTACACCTTC
abundance: .; v_gene: TRBV5-1; j_gene: TRBJ1-2; d_gene: .; CDR3aa: CASSLAGQPNYGYTF; CDR3nt: TGCGCCAGCAGCTTGGCAGGGCAACCTAACTATGGCTACACCTTC
abundance: few; v_gene: TRBV29-1; j_gene: TRBJ2-7; d_gene: .; CDR3aa: CSVEDRPYEQYF; CDR3nt: TGCAGCGTTGAGGACAGACCCTACGAGCAGTACTTC